The TCR beta chain described here comes from a study of blood T cells in healthy people across ages. V was cut by 5 bases and J by 0 bases, with 9 bases left in between. Germline V gene sequence: CDR1 SQVTM, CDR2 ANQGSEA. This CDR3 spans 13 amino acids. Using a J-beta primer mix together with a sample-barcoded 5' primer, a second PCR was run for roughly 6 to 12 cycles. A template-switch adaptor with 12 random nucleotides tagged each cDNA molecule. TCRdb independently ran MiXCR on the 5' RACE reads; one entry per CDR3 protein. The data contain fewer than 2,000,000 distinct CDR3 sequences, about 39% of them singletons. This clonotype has ten or more counts. Its antigen is still unknown. General observations from the study: Unsorted PBMCs prevented conclusive naive versus antigen-experienced comparison.

This receptor was obtained from a human donor in good health. Sequencing was performed on blood. The V and J genes are TRBV29-1 and TRBJ2-3; unclear D gene. This chain's CDR3 is CSVPASSTDTQYF. The CDR3 DNA sequence: TGCAGCGTTCCAGCTTCTAGCACAGATACGCAGTATTTT.